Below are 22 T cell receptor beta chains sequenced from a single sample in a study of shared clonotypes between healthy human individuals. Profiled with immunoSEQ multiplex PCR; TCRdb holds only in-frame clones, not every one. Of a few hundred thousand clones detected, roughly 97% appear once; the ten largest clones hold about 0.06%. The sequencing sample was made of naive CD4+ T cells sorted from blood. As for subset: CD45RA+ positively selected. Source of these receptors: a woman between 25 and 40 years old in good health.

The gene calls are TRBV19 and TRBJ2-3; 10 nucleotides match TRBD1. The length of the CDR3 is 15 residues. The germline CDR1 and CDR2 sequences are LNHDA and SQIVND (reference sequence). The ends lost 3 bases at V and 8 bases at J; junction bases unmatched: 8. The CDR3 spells CASSMGTGVRFTQYF. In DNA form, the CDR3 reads TGTGCCAGTAGTATGGGGACAGGGGTTCGTTTTACGCAGTATTTT.

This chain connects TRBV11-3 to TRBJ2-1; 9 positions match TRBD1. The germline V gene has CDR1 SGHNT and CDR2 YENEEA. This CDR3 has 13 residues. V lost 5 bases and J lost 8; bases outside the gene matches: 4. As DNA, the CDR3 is TGTGCCAGCAGCCCACAGGGGGCCGATGAGCAGTTCTTC. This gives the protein CASSPQGADEQFF.

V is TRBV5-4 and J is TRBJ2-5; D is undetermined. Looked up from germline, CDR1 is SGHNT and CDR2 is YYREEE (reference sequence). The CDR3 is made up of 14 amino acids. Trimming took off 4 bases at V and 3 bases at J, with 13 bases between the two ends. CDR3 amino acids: CASSVVEVKETQYF. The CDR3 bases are TGTGCCAGCAGCGTCGTTGAGGTCAAAGAGACCCAGTACTTC.

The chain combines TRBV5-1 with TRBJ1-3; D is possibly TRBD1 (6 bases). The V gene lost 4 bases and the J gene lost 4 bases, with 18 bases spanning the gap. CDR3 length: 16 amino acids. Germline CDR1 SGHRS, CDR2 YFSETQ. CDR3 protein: CASSRSTGSRGNTIYF. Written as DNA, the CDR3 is TGCGCCAGCAGCAGGTCCACAGGGTCGCGAGGAAACACCATATATTTT.

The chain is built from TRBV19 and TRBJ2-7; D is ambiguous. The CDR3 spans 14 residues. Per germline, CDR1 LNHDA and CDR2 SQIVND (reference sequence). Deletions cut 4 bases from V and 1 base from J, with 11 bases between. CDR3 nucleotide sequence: TGTGCCAGTAGTACGGCACGTAATTCCTACGAGCAGTACTTC. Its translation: CASSTARNSYEQYF.

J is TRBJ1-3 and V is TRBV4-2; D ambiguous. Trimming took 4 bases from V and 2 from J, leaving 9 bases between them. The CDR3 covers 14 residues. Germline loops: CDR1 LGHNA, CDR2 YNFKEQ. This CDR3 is CASSPPNTGNTIYF. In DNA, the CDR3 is TGTGCCAGCAGCCCTCCTAATACTGGAAACACCATATATTTT.

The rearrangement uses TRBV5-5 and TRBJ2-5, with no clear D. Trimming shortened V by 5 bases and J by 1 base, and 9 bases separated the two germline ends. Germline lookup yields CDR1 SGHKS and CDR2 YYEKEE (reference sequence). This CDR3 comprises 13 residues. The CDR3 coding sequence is TGTGCCAGCAGGTCCGGGCCCCAAGAGACCCAGTACTTC. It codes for CASRSGPQETQYF. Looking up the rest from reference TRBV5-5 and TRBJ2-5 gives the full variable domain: DAGVTQSPTHLIKTRGQQVTLRCSPISGHKSVSWYQQVLGQGPQFIFQYYEKEERGRGNFPDRFSARQFPNYSSELNVNALLLGDSALYLCASRSGPQETQYFGPGTRLLVL.

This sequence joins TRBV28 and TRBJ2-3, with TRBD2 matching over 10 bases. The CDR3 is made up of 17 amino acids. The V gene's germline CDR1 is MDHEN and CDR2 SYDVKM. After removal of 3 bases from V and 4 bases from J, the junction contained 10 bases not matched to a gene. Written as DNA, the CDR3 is TGTGCCAGCAGTTTCAGCGGGAGGGCCATATTCCCAGATACGCAGTATTTT. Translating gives CASSFSGRAIFPDTQYF.

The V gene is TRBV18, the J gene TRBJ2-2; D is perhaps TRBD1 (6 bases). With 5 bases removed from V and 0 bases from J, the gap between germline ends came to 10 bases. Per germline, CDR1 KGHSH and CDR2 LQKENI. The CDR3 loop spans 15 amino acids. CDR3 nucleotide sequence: TGTGCCAGCTCAGGAGGACAGTCGAACACCGGGGAGCTGTTTTTT. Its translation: CASSGGQSNTGELFF.

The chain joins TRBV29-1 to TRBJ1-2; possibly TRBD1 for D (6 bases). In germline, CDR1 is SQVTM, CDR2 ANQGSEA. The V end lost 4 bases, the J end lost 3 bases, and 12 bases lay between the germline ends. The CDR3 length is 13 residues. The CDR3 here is CSVGSQGDYGYTF. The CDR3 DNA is TGCAGCGTTGGGTCACAGGGAGACTATGGCTACACCTTC.

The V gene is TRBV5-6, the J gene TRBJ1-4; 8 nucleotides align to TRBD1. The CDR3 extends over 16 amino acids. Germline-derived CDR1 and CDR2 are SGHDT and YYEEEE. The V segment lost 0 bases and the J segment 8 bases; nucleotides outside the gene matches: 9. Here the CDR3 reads CASSLAQGAMGEKLFF. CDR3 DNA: TGTGCCAGCAGCTTGGCTCAGGGGGCGATGGGGGAAAAACTGTTTTTT.

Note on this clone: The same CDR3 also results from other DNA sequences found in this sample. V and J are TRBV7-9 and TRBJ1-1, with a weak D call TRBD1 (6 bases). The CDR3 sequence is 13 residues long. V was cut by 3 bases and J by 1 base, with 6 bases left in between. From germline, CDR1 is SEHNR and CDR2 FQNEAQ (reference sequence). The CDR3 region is CASSLDRNTEAFF. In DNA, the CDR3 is TGTGCCAGCAGCTTGGACAGGAACACTGAAGCTTTCTTT. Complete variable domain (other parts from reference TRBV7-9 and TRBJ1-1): DTGVSQNPRHKITKRGQNVTFRCDPISEHNRLYWYRQTLGQGPEFLTYFQNEAQLEKSRLLSDRFSAERPKGSFSTLEIQRTEQGDSAMYLCASSLDRNTEAFFGQGTRLTVV.

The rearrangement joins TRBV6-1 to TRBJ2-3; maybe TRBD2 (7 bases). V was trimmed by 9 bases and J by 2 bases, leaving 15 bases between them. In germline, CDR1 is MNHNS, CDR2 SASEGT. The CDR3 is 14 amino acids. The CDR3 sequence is CASGWRGPTDTQYF. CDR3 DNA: TGTGCCAGTGGGTGGCGGGGGCCCACAGATACGCAGTATTTT.

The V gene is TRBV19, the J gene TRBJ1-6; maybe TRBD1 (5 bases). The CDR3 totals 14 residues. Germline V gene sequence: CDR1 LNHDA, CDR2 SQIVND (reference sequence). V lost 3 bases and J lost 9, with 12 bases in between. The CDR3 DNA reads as TGTGCCAGTAGTATTGAGGGGATGAGTTCACCCCTCCACTTT. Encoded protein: CASSIEGMSSPLHF.

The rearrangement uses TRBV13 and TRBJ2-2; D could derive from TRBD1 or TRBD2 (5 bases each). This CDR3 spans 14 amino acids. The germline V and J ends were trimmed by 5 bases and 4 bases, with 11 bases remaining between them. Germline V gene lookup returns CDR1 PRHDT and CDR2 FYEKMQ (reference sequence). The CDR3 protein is CASSTAGTTGELFF. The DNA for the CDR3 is TGTGCCAGCAGCACAGCCGGGACCACCGGGGAGCTGTTTTTT.

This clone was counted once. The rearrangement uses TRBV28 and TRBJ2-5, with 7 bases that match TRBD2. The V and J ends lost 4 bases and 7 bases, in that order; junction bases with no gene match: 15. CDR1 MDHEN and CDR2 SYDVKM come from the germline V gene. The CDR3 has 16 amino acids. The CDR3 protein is CASSSPIAGGWVTQYF. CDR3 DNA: TGTGCCAGCAGTTCACCGATAGCGGGTGGGTGGGTGACCCAGTACTTC.

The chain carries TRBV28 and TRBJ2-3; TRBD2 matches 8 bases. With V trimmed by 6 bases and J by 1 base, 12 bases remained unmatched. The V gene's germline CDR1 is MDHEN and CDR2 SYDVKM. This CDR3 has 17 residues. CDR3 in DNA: TGTGCCAGCAGCTACAATCTAGTAGCGGGACGCACAGATACGCAGTATTTT. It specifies CASSYNLVAGRTDTQYF.

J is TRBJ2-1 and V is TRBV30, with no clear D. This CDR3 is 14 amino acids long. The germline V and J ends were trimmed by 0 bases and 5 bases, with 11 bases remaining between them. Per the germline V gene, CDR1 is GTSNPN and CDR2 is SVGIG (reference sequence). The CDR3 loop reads CAWSVTRAHNEQFF. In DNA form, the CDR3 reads TGTGCCTGGAGTGTAACCCGGGCCCACAATGAGCAGTTCTTC. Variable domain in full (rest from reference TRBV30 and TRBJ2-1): SQTIHQWPATLVQPVGSPLSLECTVEGTSNPNLYWYRQAAGRGLQLLFYSVGIGQISSEVPQNLSASRPQDRQFILSSKKLLLSDSGFYLCAWSVTRAHNEQFFGPGTRLTVL.

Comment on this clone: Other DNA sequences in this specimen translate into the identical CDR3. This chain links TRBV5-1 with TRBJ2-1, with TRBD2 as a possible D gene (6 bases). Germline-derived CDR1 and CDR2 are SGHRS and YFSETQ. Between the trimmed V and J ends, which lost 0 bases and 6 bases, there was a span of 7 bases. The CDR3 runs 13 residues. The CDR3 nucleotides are TGCGCCAGCAGCTTGGACGGGGGCAATGAGCAGTTCTTC. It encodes CASSLDGGNEQFF.

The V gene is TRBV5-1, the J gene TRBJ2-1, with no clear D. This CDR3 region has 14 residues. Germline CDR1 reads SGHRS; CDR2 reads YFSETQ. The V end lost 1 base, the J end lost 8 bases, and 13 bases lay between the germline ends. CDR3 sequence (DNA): TGCGCCAGCAGCTTGAGTTCGATATGGGATGAGCAGTTCTTC. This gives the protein CASSLSSIWDEQFF.

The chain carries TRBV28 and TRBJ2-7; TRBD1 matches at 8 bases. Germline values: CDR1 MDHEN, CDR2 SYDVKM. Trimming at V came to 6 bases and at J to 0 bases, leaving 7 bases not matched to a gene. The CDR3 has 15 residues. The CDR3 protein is CASSPPRGPSYEQYF. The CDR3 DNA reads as TGTGCCAGCAGCCCCCCCAGGGGGCCCTCCTACGAGCAGTACTTC.

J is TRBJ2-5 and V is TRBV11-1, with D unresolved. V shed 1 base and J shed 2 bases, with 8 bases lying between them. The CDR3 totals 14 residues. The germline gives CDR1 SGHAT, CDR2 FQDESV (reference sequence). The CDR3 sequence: CASSLGGEQETQYF. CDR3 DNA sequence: TGTGCCAGCAGCTTAGGAGGCGAACAAGAGACCCAGTACTTC.